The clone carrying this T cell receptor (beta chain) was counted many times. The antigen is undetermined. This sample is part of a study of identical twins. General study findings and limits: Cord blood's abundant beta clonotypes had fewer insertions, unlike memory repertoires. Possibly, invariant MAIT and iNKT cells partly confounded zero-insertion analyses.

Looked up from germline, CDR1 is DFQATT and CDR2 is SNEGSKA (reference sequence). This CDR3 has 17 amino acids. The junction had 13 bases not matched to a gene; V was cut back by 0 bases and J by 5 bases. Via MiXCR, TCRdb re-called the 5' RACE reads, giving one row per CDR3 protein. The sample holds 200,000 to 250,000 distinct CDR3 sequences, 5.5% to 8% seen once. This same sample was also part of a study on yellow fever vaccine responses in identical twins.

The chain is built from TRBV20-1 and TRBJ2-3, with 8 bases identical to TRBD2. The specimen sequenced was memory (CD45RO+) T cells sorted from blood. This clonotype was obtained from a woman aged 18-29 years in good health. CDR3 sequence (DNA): TGCAGTGCTAGAGATCTCCCTCTGCGGGGGGAGGAAGATACGCAGTATTTT. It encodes CSARDLPLRGEEDTQYF.